A single sample gave rise to the 28 T cell receptor beta chains below, sequenced in a study of blood T cell repertoires in COVID-19. Assay: immunoSEQ multiplex PCR; the TCRdb copy retains only in-frame clones and omits some. Among some 150,000 clones listed, about 87% were seen once. The sequencing input was peripheral blood. Receptors were obtained from a man aged 45-60 years who had recovered from COVID-19.

The chain has TRBV9 and TRBJ2-1; TRBD2 matches at 9 bases. The germline CDR1 and CDR2 sequences are SGDLS and YYNGEE. With V trimmed by 1 base and J by 9 bases, 8 bases remained unmatched. CDR3 length equals 15 residues. CDR3 in amino acids: CASSVRGGGAGEQFF. In DNA form, the CDR3 reads TGTGCCAGCAGCGTACGAGGCGGGGGGGCCGGTGAGCAGTTCTTC.

This clone occurred a few times. The genes are TRBV5-6 and TRBJ1-5, with 7 bases that match TRBD1. This CDR3 comprises 14 residues. CDR1 is SGHDT, CDR2 YYEEEE, per germline. Losses at the gene ends were 0 bases for V and 5 bases for J; bases not matched to a gene: 2. DNA of the CDR3: TGTGCCAGCAGCTTGGCCAGGGGGGATCAGCCCCAGCATTTT. Its protein product is CASSLARGDQPQHF.

This clone came up once. The chain couples TRBV2 to TRBJ1-1; D is possibly TRBD1 (5 bases). The germline gives CDR1 SNHLY, CDR2 FYNNEI. This CDR3 comprises 16 residues. The germline V and J ends were trimmed by 11 bases and 3 bases, with 25 bases remaining between them. This chain's CDR3 is CALALEQEIKYTEAFF. The CDR3 nucleotides are TGTGCCTTGGCCCTTGAACAGGAGATAAAATACACTGAAGCTTTCTTT.

This chain uses TRBV27 with TRBJ2-2; TRBD2 matches 7 bases. V lost 5 bases, J lost 4 bases, and 10 bases stayed unmatched. This CDR3 is built from 16 residues. Germline V CDR1 and CDR2: MNHEY, SMNVEV (reference sequence). The CDR3 region has the DNA TGTGCCAGCAGTCCCCGGGGCGAGCGGGGCACCGGGGAGCTGTTTTTT. It is translated as CASSPRGERGTGELFF.

The gene calls are TRBV7-3 and TRBJ2-3; 9 bases fit TRBD2. Germline V gives CDR1 SGHTA, CDR2 FQGTGA. The V and J ends lost 5 bases and 2 bases, in that order; junction bases with no gene match: 11. The CDR3 spans 17 residues. CDR3 loop: CASSPQLTSGTTDTQYF. CDR3 nucleotide sequence: TGTGCCAGCAGCCCCCAACTGACTAGCGGAACCACAGATACGCAGTATTTT.

This clone was detected only once. The chain recombines TRBV10-3 with TRBJ2-7; maybe TRBD1 (5 bases). The CDR3 loop spans 14 amino acids. The germline CDR1 and CDR2 sequences are ENHRY and SYGVKD. Trimming cost V 0 bases and J 5 bases, with 11 bases left between them. The CDR3 region is CAISESGRVNEQYF. DNA of the CDR3: TGTGCCATCAGTGAGTCTGGCAGGGTAAACGAGCAGTACTTC.

The gene calls are TRBV25-1 and TRBJ2-3; D is undetermined. The germline gives CDR1 MGHDK, CDR2 SYGVNS. The V and J ends lost 6 bases and 6 bases respectively, with 7 bases between them. CDR3 length: 11 residues. CDR3 region: CASRRGDTQYF. The CDR3 nucleotides read TGTGCCAGCAGACGCGGTGATACGCAGTATTTT.

This rearrangement joins TRBV12-5 to TRBJ2-3; a weak D match, TRBD1 (6 bases). CDR3 length: 14 residues. Germline V CDR1 and CDR2: LGHNT, FRNRAP. Trimming took off 1 base at V and 6 bases at J, with 11 bases between the two ends. The CDR3 DNA reads as TGTGCTAGTGGTTTGGGCACAGGGCCGGATACGCAGTATTTT. It encodes CASGLGTGPDTQYF.

About this clone: The junction and the germline gene differ at one end; a read error may be behind it. The chain couples TRBV7-7 to TRBJ2-1; 9 nucleotides line up with TRBD1. The CDR3 is made up of 13 amino acids. The germline CDR1 and CDR2 sequences are SSHAT and FNYEAQ (reference sequence). The chain's CDR3 is CASSQDRGNEQFF. In nucleotides, the CDR3 is TGTGCTAGCAGCCAGGACAGGGGTAATGAGCAGTTCTTC.

The chain joins TRBV30 to TRBJ2-7, with 7 bases lining up with TRBD1. The germline V gene has CDR1 GTSNPN and CDR2 SVGIG (reference sequence). With 1 base clipped from V and 3 bases from J, the junction kept 0 bases outside the gene matches. The CDR3 is 12 amino acids. CDR3 amino acids: CAWSGQGYEQYF. Here the CDR3 DNA reads TGTGCCTGGAGTGGACAGGGCTACGAGCAGTACTTC.

This chain links TRBV12-3 or TRBV12-4 with TRBJ2-1; D unclear. The CDR3 contains 12 residues. Between the trimmed V and J ends, which lost 6 bases and 3 bases, there was a span of 6 bases. CDR3 DNA sequence: TGTGCCAGCAGCCTCGGCTACAATGAGCAGTTCTTC. The encoded protein is CASSLGYNEQFF.

This clone was seen more than once but under ten times. Additional DNA sequences in this sample encode the identical CDR3. This chain links TRBV11-3 with TRBJ2-5, with 10 nucleotides matching TRBD1. Germline V CDR1 and CDR2: SGHNT, YENEEA. The CDR3 runs 14 residues. The V and J ends lost 1 base and 5 bases, in that order; junction bases with no gene match: 1. The CDR3 protein is CASSLGQGAETQYF. In DNA form, the CDR3 reads TGTGCCAGCAGCTTAGGACAGGGGGCGGAGACCCAGTACTTC.

J is TRBJ2-3 and V is TRBV9; 9 bases are a match to TRBD2. Looked up from germline, CDR1 is SGDLS and CDR2 is YYNGEE. V shed 1 base, J shed 2 bases, and the junction held 11 bases outside the gene matches. This CDR3 contains 18 residues. The CDR3 DNA follows: TGTGCCAGCAGCGTACCCCCGAGGGCGGGGGGGCACACAGATACGCAGTATTTT. Translating it yields CASSVPPRAGGHTDTQYF.

The sample holds one count of this clone. The chain recombines TRBV3-1 (or the pseudogene TRBV3-2) with TRBJ1-3, with TRBD1 matching over 7 bases. The CDR3 loop spans 15 amino acids. J gave up 7 bases and V 2 bases, and 8 bases lay outside the gene matches. The germline CDR1 and CDR2 sequences are LGHDT and YNNKEL (reference sequence). CDR3 protein: CASSQWDSSGNTIYF. The CDR3 DNA reads TGTGCCAGCAGCCAATGGGACAGCTCAGGGAACACCATATATTTT.

The J gene is TRBJ1-4, the V gene TRBV3-1 (or the pseudogene TRBV3-2), with 8 bases aligning to TRBD1. Germline V CDR1 and CDR2: LGHDT, YNNKEL (reference sequence). This CDR3 is 13 amino acids long. V lost 6 bases to trimming and J lost 8 bases; unmatched junction nucleotides: 5. As DNA, the CDR3 is TGTGCCAGCAGTGGCAGGGGGCAGGAAAAACTGTTTTTT. Encoded protein: CASSGRGQEKLFF.

This clone was counted only a few times. DNA of the CDR3: TGTGCCAGCAGTCGAAGACAGGGGGTGATGGCTTTCTTT. Protein sequence: CASSRRQGVMAFF. The chain links TRBV6-5 to TRBJ1-1; 9 nucleotides match TRBD1. Per the germline V gene, CDR1 is MNHEY and CDR2 is SVGAGI. V gave up 5 bases and J gave up 11 bases; unmatched junction bases: 9. The CDR3 is 13 residues long.

The gene calls are TRBV29-1 and TRBJ1-4, with D maybe TRBD1 (5 bases). Between the trimmed V and J ends, which lost 7 bases and 7 bases, there was a span of 13 bases. Germline lookup yields CDR1 SQVTM and CDR2 ANQGSEA. CDR3 size: 12 residues. The DNA of the CDR3 is TGCAGCGCCGGGACTAGTCGTGAAAAACTGTTTTTT. Its protein product is CSAGTSREKLFF.

The chain has TRBV12-5 and TRBJ2-7, with a weak D call TRBD2 (7 bases). CDR1 LGHNT and CDR2 FRNRAP come from the germline V gene. Deletions cut 1 base from V and 1 base from J, with 23 bases between. The CDR3 has 19 amino acids. In nucleotides, the CDR3 is TGTGCTAGTGGTTTGGACCTCCTAGGGGGGGGCGCTAGGTCCTACGAGCAGTACTTC. Encoded protein: CASGLDLLGGGARSYEQYF.

The chain combines TRBV6-4 with TRBJ1-1; no clear D. Trimming cost V 5 bases and J 1 base, with 17 bases left between them. The CDR3 is 16 amino acids. Germline values: CDR1 MRHNA, CDR2 SNTAGT. The CDR3 DNA follows: TGTGCCAGCAGTCCCGGGATTGGGCGCGGGAACACTGAAGCTTTCTTT. Protein sequence: CASSPGIGRGNTEAFF.

CDR3 bases: TGTGCCATCAGTGAGTCGAGGGCCGAAGCTTTCTTT. It translates to CAISESRAEAFF. The V gene is TRBV10-3, the J gene TRBJ1-1; D gene unclear. CDR1 and CDR2 (germline): ENHRY, SYGVKD. V was clipped by 0 bases and J by 8 bases, with 7 bases between them. There are 12 residues in the CDR3.

The chain employs TRBV12-5 and TRBJ1-4; 7 nucleotides align to TRBD1. The CDR3 runs to 16 residues. The germline V gene has CDR1 LGHNT and CDR2 FRNRAP. Germline trimming cut 3 bases from V and 4 bases from J; bases unmatched to any gene: 8. CDR3 in amino acids: CASGFGDGQVNEKLFF. The CDR3, as DNA: TGTGCTAGTGGTTTTGGAGATGGACAGGTTAATGAAAAACTGTTTTTT. The whole variable domain, remainder taken from reference TRBV12-5 and TRBJ1-4, is DARVTQTPRHKVTEMGQEVTMRCQPILGHNTVFWYRQTMMQGLELLAYFRNRAPLDDSGMPKDRFSAEMPDATLATLKIQPSEPRDSAVYFCASGFGDGQVNEKLFFGSGTQLSVL.

The CDR3, as DNA: TGTGCCAGCAGCTCCCGTCCGGACACCATCACTCGAGAGCAGTTCTTC. This codes for CASSSRPDTITREQFF. The chain carries TRBV5-4 and TRBJ2-1, with D possibly TRBD1 on 5 matching bases. Germline V gene sequence: CDR1 SGHNT, CDR2 YYREEE (reference sequence). V dropped 3 bases and J dropped 10 bases, with 23 bases sitting between them. The CDR3 contains 16 residues.

The V and J genes are TRBV5-1 and TRBJ2-5, with D possibly being TRBD1 (5 bases). This CDR3 has 15 amino acids. Germline values: CDR1 SGHRS, CDR2 YFSETQ. Trimming shortened V by 4 bases and J by 5 bases, and 18 bases separated the two germline ends. This chain's CDR3 is CASSLQAPLVETQYF. The CDR3 bases are TGCGCCAGCAGCCTACAGGCACCCTTGGTGGAGACCCAGTACTTC.

With respect to this clone: The junction and the germline gene differ at one end; a read error may be behind it. In nucleotides, the CDR3 is TGTGCCAGCAGTTACGAAGGGGTTCATCTCTTT. Residues: CASSYEGVHLF. The V and J genes are TRBV6-5 and TRBJ1-1; weak D call: TRBD1 (5 bases). The germline CDR1 and CDR2 sequences are MNHEY and SVGAGI. This CDR3 is 11 amino acids long.

This chain links TRBV18 with TRBJ1-4; D gene uncertain. This CDR3 is 13 amino acids long. Trimming removed 2 bases at V and 5 bases at J, with 6 bases between. Germline-derived CDR1 and CDR2 are KGHSH and LQKENI. In DNA form, the CDR3 reads TGTGCCAGCTCACCAGCTCTAAATGAAAAACTGTTTTTT. It is translated as CASSPALNEKLFF.

CDR3 residues: CASSWDRGSYEQYF. CDR3 sequence (DNA): TGTGCCAGCAGCTGGGACAGGGGGTCCTACGAGCAGTACTTC. This chain links TRBV27 with TRBJ2-7; TRBD1 aligns across 11 bases. The CDR3 runs to 14 residues. The V gene end was trimmed by 6 bases and the J gene end by 1 base; junction bases not matched to a gene: 2. Germline V gene sequence: CDR1 MNHEY, CDR2 SMNVEV (reference sequence).

This chain links TRBV7-2 with TRBJ2-2, with D possibly TRBD2 on 6 matching bases. This CDR3 comprises 16 residues. Trimming removed 5 bases from V and 6 bases from J, with 19 bases in between. Per the germline V gene, CDR1 is SGHTA and CDR2 is FQGNSA. CDR3 in amino acids: CASSVAGTSSPGELFF. CDR3 bases: TGTGCCAGCAGCGTTGCCGGGACTTCTTCCCCCGGGGAGCTGTTTTTT.

The chain recombines TRBV6-2 or TRBV6-3 with TRBJ1-2; no clear D gene. Trimming shortened V by 1 base and J by 7 bases, and 28 bases separated the two germline ends. The CDR3 has 19 amino acids. Germline CDR1 is MNHEY and CDR2 is SVGEGT. CDR3 sequence (DNA): TGTGCCAGCAGTTACTTTTTCCTCGCCACGCGTTCGCGTGAGAGTGGCTACACCTTC. It specifies CASSYFFLATRSRESGYTF.